This TCR beta chain was observed in a study of beta chain features in type 1 diabetes. The trim removed 2 bases at V and 4 bases at J, leaving 4 bases unmatched. From germline, CDR1 is MNHNS and CDR2 SASEGT. This CDR3 is built from 15 residues. The entirety of the isolated RNA underwent reverse transcription, so expressed TCRB transcripts were sequenced. Only in-frame clones appear in the TCRdb table, and some are missing; sequencing was by immunoSEQ multiplex PCR. The data contain about 900,000 clones, roughly 15% of them seen just once; the ten biggest clones take up around 0.02%. The sample taken for sequencing was naive CD4+ T cells from blood. The chain carries TRBV6-1 and TRBJ1-4; TRBD1 matches at 7 bases. The TCR comes from a young woman in good health. The CDR3 reads CASSEIGGLNEKLFF. The CDR3, as DNA: TGTGCCAGCAGTGAAATAGGGGGCCTTAATGAAAAACTGTTTTTT.